Listed here are 13 T cell receptor beta chains from one sample, sequenced in a study of human T cells and chemical hapten exposure. Time point reported: patch test 1, 2 weeks after DPC sensitization. As for treatment: therapeutic diphenylcyclopropenone sensitization with weekly scalp DPC. TCRdb reprocessed the RACE reads with MiXCR, giving one entry per CDR3 protein. The repertoire includes around 99,000 distinct CDR3 sequences, around 12% of them detected once, and 2% to 2.5% sits in the top ten. This sample comprised whole blood, obtained in connection with sensitization to the hapten diphenylcyclopropenone (DPC). The receptors were sampled from a woman aged 40 to 50 with alopecia areata. Some clones in this sample may be carry-over from other donors' samples.

In this sample, this clonotype turned up a few times. The gene calls are TRBV7-2 and TRBJ2-7; D unclear. Germline V lookup: CDR1 SGHTA, CDR2 FQGNSA. Deletions cut 6 bases from V and 3 bases from J, with 9 bases between. The CDR3 sequence is 12 residues long. The CDR3 DNA reads TGTGCCAGCAGATCATCAGGCTACGAGCAGTACTTC. Encoded protein: CASRSSGYEQYF.

Regarding this clonotype: This may arise from a read error, as a much more abundant clone is one base away. The chain joins TRBV20-1 to TRBJ1-2, with D tentatively TRBD1 (5 bases). Germline V gives CDR1 DFQATT, CDR2 SNEGSKA (reference sequence). V was pared by 0 bases and J by 2 bases, with 13 bases between. The CDR3 is made up of 15 amino acids. CDR3 sequence: CSARDRRALNYGYTF. CDR3 DNA sequence: TGCAGTGCTAGAGATCGCAGGGCCCTAAACTATGGCTACACCTTC.

Only a few counts were recorded for this clonotype. The J gene is TRBJ2-3, the V gene TRBV9; D call uncertain. Germline V gives CDR1 SGDLS, CDR2 YYNGEE. CDR3 length: 13 amino acids. The V and J ends lost 2 bases and 4 bases respectively, with 8 bases between them. CDR3 in DNA: TGTGCCAGCAGCGTCCGATTCGCAGATACGCAGTATTTT. Its protein product is CASSVRFADTQYF.

This clonotype was recorded at least ten times. This chain uses TRBV5-1 with TRBJ2-7, with 13 bases lining up with TRBD2. J gave up 2 bases and V 2 bases, and 1 base lay outside the gene matches. Germline assignment: CDR1 SGHRS and CDR2 YFSETQ. The CDR3 extends over 15 amino acids. The CDR3 DNA sequence: TGCGCCAGCAGCTTACTAGCGGGAGGGCCCTACGAGCAGTACTTC. This sequence encodes CASSLLAGGPYEQYF. Together with reference TRBV5-1 and TRBJ2-7, the CDR3 gives the full variable domain: KAGVTQTPRYLIKTRGQQVTLSCSPISGHRSVSWYQQTPGQGLQFLFEYFSETQRNKGNFPGRFSGRQFSNSRSEMNVSTLELGDSALYLCASSLLAGGPYEQYFGPGTRLTVT.

This clonotype was recorded a few times. The chain couples TRBV2 to TRBJ2-1; D possibly corresponds to TRBD1 (6 bases). Germline CDR1 reads SNHLY; CDR2 reads FYNNEI. CDR3 size: 13 residues. Trimming removed 6 bases from V and 10 bases from J, with 16 bases in between. The CDR3: CASRVPQGNEQFF. In nucleotides, the CDR3 is TGTGCCAGCAGGGTACCACAGGGCAACGAGCAGTTCTTC.

The chain carries TRBV5-1 and TRBJ2-1; 14 nucleotides align to TRBD2. This CDR3 contains 18 residues. Per germline, CDR1 SGHRS and CDR2 YFSETQ. Trimming removed 4 bases from V and 1 base from J; junction bases left unmatched: 7. CDR3 protein: CASSAGLAGVGSYNEQFF. The CDR3, as DNA: TGCGCCAGCAGCGCGGGACTAGCGGGAGTGGGGTCCTACAATGAGCAGTTCTTC. Full variable domain (missing parts from reference TRBV5-1 and TRBJ2-1): KAGVTQTPRYLIKTRGQQVTLSCSPISGHRSVSWYQQTPGQGLQFLFEYFSETQRNKGNFPGRFSGRQFSNSRSEMNVSTLELGDSALYLCASSAGLAGVGSYNEQFFGPGTRLTVL.

This clonotype was counted between two and nine times. This chain links TRBV12-3 or TRBV12-4 with TRBJ2-2; 12 nucleotides agree with TRBD2. CDR3 length: 16 residues. The V segment lost 3 bases and the J segment 6 bases; nucleotides outside the gene matches: 5. The CDR3 here is CASSFTTSGRAGELFF. The CDR3 coding sequence is TGTGCCAGCAGTTTTACGACTAGCGGGAGAGCCGGGGAGCTGTTTTTT.

V and J are TRBV7-3 and TRBJ2-6, with D perhaps TRBD1 (6 bases). Trimming cost V 4 bases and J 0 bases, with 22 bases left between them. CDR3 length: 20 amino acids. CDR1 and CDR2 from the germline V gene are SGHTA and FQGTGA. In nucleotides, the CDR3 is TGTGCCAGCAGCTCTTACGGCCCAGGGGCGGTCGTCTCTGGGGCCAACGTCCTGACTTTC. Its protein is CASSSYGPGAVVSGANVLTF.

Only a few counts were recorded for this clonotype. The CDR3 coding sequence is TGTGCCAGCAGCCCACAGACAGGGAACCAAGAGACCCAGTACTTC. Amino acid sequence: CASSPQTGNQETQYF. This sequence joins TRBV9 and TRBJ2-5; 7 nucleotides match TRBD1. The ends lost 4 bases at V and 0 bases at J; junction bases unmatched: 6. The CDR3 consists of 15 residues. Per the germline V gene, CDR1 is SGDLS and CDR2 is YYNGEE. The full variable domain, with the rest looked up from reference TRBV9 and TRBJ2-5, is DSGVTQTPKHLITATGQRVTLRCSPRSGDLSVYWYQQSLDQGLQFLIQYYNGEERAKGNILERFSAQQFPDLHSELNLSSLELGDSALYFCASSPQTGNQETQYFGPGTRLLVL.

This clonotype has a handful of counts. Germline and junction disagree at one end, which may indicate a read error. The chain carries TRBV7-3 and TRBJ2-4, with 7 positions matching TRBD1. The CDR3 runs 16 residues. Germline CDR1 SGHTA, CDR2 FQGTGA. The CDR3 DNA follows: TGTGCCAGCAGCGTAACAGGGGCCCCGTCCAAAAACATTCAGTACTTC. Amino acids: CASSVTGAPSKNIQYF.

The V and J genes are TRBV29-1 and TRBJ1-1, with 8 bases fitting TRBD1. The CDR3 totals 13 residues. Germline lookup yields CDR1 SQVTM and CDR2 ANQGSEA. The CDR3 is CSAETGANTEAFF. The CDR3 DNA is TGCAGTGCGGAGACAGGGGCGAACACTGAAGCTTTCTTT.

This clonotype came up a few times. The chain combines TRBV7-9 with TRBJ2-7; unclear D gene. The CDR3 length is 12 residues. Trimming left V 6 bases short and J 3 bases short, with 9 bases between. Germline V CDR1 and CDR2: SEHNR, FQNEAQ (reference sequence). The CDR3 DNA is TGTGCCAGCAGTAACGGAGTCTACGAGCAGTACTTC. Translation gives CASSNGVYEQYF.

The CDR3 region is CATSESINYGYTF. The CDR3 region has the DNA TGTGCCACCAGTGAATCGATTAACTATGGCTACACCTTC. The genes are TRBV24-1 and TRBJ1-2; D unresolved. Looked up from germline, CDR1 is KGHDR and CDR2 is SFDVKD. V dropped 4 bases and J dropped 1 base, with 6 bases sitting between them. CDR3 length equals 13 residues.